Listed below are T cell receptor beta chains from one sample, sequenced in a study of metastatic and nonmetastatic thyroid tumors. MiXCR reprocessed the PCR reads for TCRdb. The repertoire holds 70,000 or so clones, with 12% to 15% as singletons. Material for sequencing was blood. Receptors originate from a male donor with papillary thyroid cancer or a benign thyroid nodule (not recorded which). Some clones in this sample may be carry-over from other donors' samples. Both conserved end residues are part of each CDR3. A D gene is named only where the DNA matches it firmly. Size is stated for part of the rows, as once, few or many counts, or as a class when the clone is expanded.

j_call d_call clone_size v_call cdr3_aa cdr3_nt
TRBJ2-5 NA many TRBV7-8 CASSLEVAGETQYF TGTGCCAGCAGCTTAGAGGTAGCTGGAGAGACCCAGTACTTC
TRBJ1-1 NA many TRBV10-3 CAISTTGNTEAFF TGTGCCATCAGTACTACAGGGAACACTGAAGCTTTCTTT
TRBJ2-2 NA few TRBV7-2 CASSKTLNTGELFF TGTGCAAGCAGCAAGACACTAAACACCGGGGAGCTGTTTTTT
TRBJ1-2 TRBD1 many TRBV6-1 CATSDREDYGYTF TGTGCCACCTCGGACAGGGAGGACTATGGCTACACCTTC
TRBJ2-5 NA many TRBV29-1 CSVGRDRQETQYF TGCAGCGTTGGGAGGGACAGACAAGAGACCCAGTACTTC
TRBJ2-1 NA many TRBV3-1 CASSQTGGTYNEQFF TGTGCCAGCAGCCAAACCGGGGGAACATACAATGAGCAGTTCTTC
TRBJ2-7 TRBD1 many TRBV5-6 CASAVLQGYEQYF TGTGCCAGCGCCGTTTTACAGGGGTACGAGCAGTACTTC
TRBJ1-2 NA NA TRBV28 CASSFIGTFGYTF TGTGCCAGCAGTTTTATTGGGACATTCGGCTACACCTTC
TRBJ2-2 NA many TRBV7-8 CASSSRQTNTGELFF TGTGCCAGCAGCTCACGACAGACGAACACCGGGGAGCTGTTTTTT
TRBJ1-3 TRBD1 NA TRBV28 CASSVPGQGFSGNTIYF TGTGCCAGCAGTGTACCTGGACAGGGATTCTCCGGAAACACCATATATTTT